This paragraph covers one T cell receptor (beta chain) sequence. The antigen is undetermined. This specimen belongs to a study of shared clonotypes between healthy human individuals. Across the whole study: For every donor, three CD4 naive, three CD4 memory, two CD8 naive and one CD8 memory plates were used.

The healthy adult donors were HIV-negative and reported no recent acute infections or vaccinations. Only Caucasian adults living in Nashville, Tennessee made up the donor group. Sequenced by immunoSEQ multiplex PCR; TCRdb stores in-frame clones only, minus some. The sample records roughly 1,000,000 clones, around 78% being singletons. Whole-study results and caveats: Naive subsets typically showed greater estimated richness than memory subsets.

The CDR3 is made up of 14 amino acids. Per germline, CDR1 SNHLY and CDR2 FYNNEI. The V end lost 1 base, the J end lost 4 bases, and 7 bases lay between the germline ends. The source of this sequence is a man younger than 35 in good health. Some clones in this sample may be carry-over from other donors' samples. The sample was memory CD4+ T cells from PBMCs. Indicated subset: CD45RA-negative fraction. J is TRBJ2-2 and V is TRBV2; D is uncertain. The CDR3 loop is CASSEVGLTGELFF. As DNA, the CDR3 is TGTGCCAGCAGTGAAGTAGGGCTCACCGGGGAGCTGTTTTTT. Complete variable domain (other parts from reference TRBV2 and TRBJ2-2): EPEVTQTPSHQVTQMGQEVILRCVPISNHLYFYWYRQILGQKVEFLVSFYNNEISEKSEIFDDQFSVERPDGSNFTLKIRSTKLEDSAMYFCASSEVGLTGELFFGEGSRLTVL.